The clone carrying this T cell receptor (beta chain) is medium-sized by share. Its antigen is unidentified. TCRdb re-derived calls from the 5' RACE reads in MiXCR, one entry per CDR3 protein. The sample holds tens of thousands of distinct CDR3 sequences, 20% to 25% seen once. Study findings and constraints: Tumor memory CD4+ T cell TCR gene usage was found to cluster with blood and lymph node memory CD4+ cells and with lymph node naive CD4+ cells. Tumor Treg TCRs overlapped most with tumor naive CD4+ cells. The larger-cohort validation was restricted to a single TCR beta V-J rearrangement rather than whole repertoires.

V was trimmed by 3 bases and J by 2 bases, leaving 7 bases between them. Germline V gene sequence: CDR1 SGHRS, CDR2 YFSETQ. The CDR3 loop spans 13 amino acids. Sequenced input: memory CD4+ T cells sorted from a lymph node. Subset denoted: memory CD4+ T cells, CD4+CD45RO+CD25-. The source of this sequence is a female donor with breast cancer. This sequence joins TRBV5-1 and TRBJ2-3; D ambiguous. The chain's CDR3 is CASSSPPTDTQYF. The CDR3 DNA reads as TGCGCCAGCAGCTCGCCCCCCACAGATACGCAGTATTTT.